This is a list of T cell receptor beta chains from one sample in a study of monozygotic twins with inflammatory bowel disease. TCRdb reprocessed the 5' RACE reads, keeping one entry per CDR3 protein, no DNA. This table lists around 450,000 distinct CDR3 sequences. Specimen: blood. These TCRs come from a human donor with ulcerative colitis or Crohn's disease, or a healthy co-twin of an affected twin (not recorded which). The CDR3 runs from the conserved cysteine through the conserved F or W.

J,V,CDR3
TRBJ2-7,TRBV11-2,CASSRQGSHYEQYF
TRBJ2-5,TRBV18,CASSPLKGYQETQYF
TRBJ2-7,TRBV20-1,CSAVRDRGYEQYF
TRBJ2-5,TRBV12-3/TRBV12-4,CASSFRSGGGPETQYF
TRBJ1-1,TRBV29-1,CSVSELISTEAFF
TRBJ1-5,TRBV18,CASSDMDRVNQPQHF
TRBJ2-6,TRBV7-9,CASSLRTTGANVLTF
TRBJ2-7,TRBV9,CASSAGQAAYYEQYF
TRBJ2-1,TRBV9,CASAGGGEQFF
TRBJ2-1,TRBV9,CASSVGQQTSGRYNEQFF
TRBJ1-1,TRBV13,CASSLESTEAFF
TRBJ2-4,TRBV7-2,CASSQYRVAKNIQYF
TRBJ2-6,TRBV6-1,CASTLGISGANVLTF
TRBJ2-7,TRBV6-1,CASTLAGTGGKEQYF
TRBJ1-5,TRBV6-1,CASSEITGWYQPQHF
TRBJ1-4,TRBV28,CASTVRTGDEKLFF
TRBJ2-1,TRBV5-1,CGSSLEGETYNEQFF
TRBJ2-6,TRBV5-1,CASSSGPPSGANVLTF
TRBJ1-2,TRBV15,CATSRDASSNYGYTF
TRBJ2-2,TRBV5-1,CASSLGTSGPGELFF
TRBJ2-1,TRBV5-4,CASSPEGTSGGDEQFF
TRBJ2-5,TRBV5-1,CASSQVPGQGSKETQYF
TRBJ1-1,TRBV7-3,CASSSQGGLEAFF
TRBJ1-5,TRBV18,CASSLDRGVRGNQPQHF
TRBJ1-3,TRBV15,CATSGQTGRVGNTIYF
TRBJ1-1,TRBV7-3,CASSPGRGVNTEAFF
TRBJ2-1,TRBV2,CASVGDSSYNEQFF
TRBJ1-3,TRBV4-3,CASSQDSGGSRGNTIYF
TRBJ1-1,TRBV18,CASSPYGPNTEAFF